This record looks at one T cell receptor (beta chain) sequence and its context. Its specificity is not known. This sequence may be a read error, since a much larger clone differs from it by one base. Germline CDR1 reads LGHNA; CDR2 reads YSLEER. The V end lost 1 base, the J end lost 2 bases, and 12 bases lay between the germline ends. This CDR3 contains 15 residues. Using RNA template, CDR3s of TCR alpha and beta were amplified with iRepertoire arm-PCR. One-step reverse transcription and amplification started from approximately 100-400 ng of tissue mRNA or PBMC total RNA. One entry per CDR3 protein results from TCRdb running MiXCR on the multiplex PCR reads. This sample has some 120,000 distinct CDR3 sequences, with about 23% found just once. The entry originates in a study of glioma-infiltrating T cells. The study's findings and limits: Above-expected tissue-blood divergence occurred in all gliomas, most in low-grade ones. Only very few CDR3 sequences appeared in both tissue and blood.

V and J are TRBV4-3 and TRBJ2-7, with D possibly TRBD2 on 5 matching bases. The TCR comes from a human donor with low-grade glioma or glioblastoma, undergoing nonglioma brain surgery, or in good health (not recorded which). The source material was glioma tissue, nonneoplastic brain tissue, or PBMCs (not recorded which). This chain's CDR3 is CASSQGLTGTYEQYF. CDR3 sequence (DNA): TGCGCCAGCAGCCAAGGACTAACGGGCACCTACGAGCAGTACTTC.